This passage covers 31 T cell receptor beta chains from one sample sequenced in a study of shared clonotypes between healthy human individuals. Measured with immunoSEQ multiplex PCR; TCRdb has only the in-frame clones, and not every one. The table lists hundreds of thousands of clones, roughly 70% of them singletons, with over 9% in the top ten. Material for sequencing was memory CD4+ T cells sorted from blood. Subset described: CD45RA-negative fraction. The receptors here all came from a man aged 25 to 40 in good health.

This clone is a singleton in its sample. The gene calls are TRBV28 and TRBJ1-4, with TRBD1 matching 8 bases. Germline V gene lookup returns CDR1 MDHEN and CDR2 SYDVKM. The V segment lost 6 bases and the J segment 2 bases; nucleotides outside the gene matches: 5. CDR3 size: 15 residues. CDR3: CASRHRQGTNEKLFF. In DNA, the CDR3 is TGTGCCAGCAGACACCGACAGGGGACTAATGAAAAACTGTTTTTT. The complete variable domain, with remaining parts taken from reference TRBV28 and TRBJ1-4, reads DVKVTQSSRYLVKRTGEKVFLECVQDMDHENMFWYRQDPGLGLRLIYFSYDVKMKEKGDIPEGYSVSREKKERFSLILESASTNQTSMYLCASRHRQGTNEKLFFGSGTQLSVL.

The chain carries TRBV2 and TRBJ2-7, with 8 bases lining up with TRBD1. This CDR3 comprises 14 residues. Germline trimming cut 7 bases from V and 0 bases from J; bases unmatched to any gene: 5. Germline CDR1 and CDR2: SNHLY and FYNNEI. The CDR3 DNA is TGTGCCAGCAAGGCCCAGGGGGCCTCCTACGAGCAGTACTTC. It yields the protein CASKAQGASYEQYF.

This clone was seen a handful of times. The rearrangement uses TRBV4-3 and TRBJ1-4, with D perhaps matching TRBD1 (5 bases). The V end lost 1 base, the J end lost 10 bases, and 13 bases lay between the germline ends. The CDR3 extends over 14 amino acids. Germline CDR1 is LGHNA and CDR2 is YSLEER. The CDR3: CASSQGGESGKLFF. The CDR3 nucleotides are TGCGCCAGCAGCCAAGGGGGCGAATCTGGAAAACTGTTTTTT.

The CDR3 protein is CASSLLTGRASYNEQFF. The CDR3 DNA reads as TGTGCCAGCAGCCTACTTACCGGCAGGGCGTCCTACAATGAGCAGTTCTTC. The chain combines TRBV7-2 with TRBJ2-1; D may be TRBD1 (5 bases). Germline CDR1 SGHTA, CDR2 FQGNSA. The CDR3 extends over 17 amino acids. Trimming left V 5 bases short and J 1 base short, with 18 bases between.

A single count supports this clone. The rearrangement joins TRBV2 to TRBJ2-1, with a possible D match to TRBD1 (6 bases). The V gene lost 7 bases and the J gene lost 4 bases, with 17 bases spanning the gap. Germline-derived CDR1 and CDR2 are SNHLY and FYNNEI. The CDR3 totals 15 residues. CDR3 bases: TGTGCCAGCAAGGGGGACGCGGGCGATTACAATGAGCAGTTCTTC. Protein sequence: CASKGDAGDYNEQFF. Filled out from reference TRBV2 and TRBJ2-1, the complete variable domain reads EPEVTQTPSHQVTQMGQEVILRCVPISNHLYFYWYRQILGQKVEFLVSFYNNEISEKSEIFDDQFSVERPDGSNFTLKIRSTKLEDSAMYFCASKGDAGDYNEQFFGPGTRLTVL.

The chain employs TRBV5-4 and TRBJ1-2; a weak D match, TRBD1 (6 bases). The CDR3 contains 13 residues. V was trimmed by 1 base and J by 7 bases, leaving 11 bases between them. The germline gives CDR1 SGHNT, CDR2 YYREEE (reference sequence). The CDR3 loop reads CASSLPGGGGYTF. The CDR3 nucleotides are TGTGCCAGCAGCTTGCCCGGGGGCGGTGGCTACACCTTC. Looking up the rest from reference TRBV5-4 and TRBJ1-2 gives the full variable domain: ETGVTQSPTHLIKTRGQQVTLRCSSQSGHNTVSWYQQALGQGPQFIFQYYREEENGRGNFPPRFSGLQFPNYSSELNVNALELDDSALYLCASSLPGGGGYTFGSGTRLTVV.

The chain uses TRBV6-6 and TRBJ1-3; 7 bases fit TRBD1. The ends lost 6 bases at V and 5 bases at J; junction bases unmatched: 7. This CDR3 region has 14 residues. CDR1 and CDR2 (germline): MNHNY, SVGAGI (reference sequence). The CDR3 spells CASRGQEIRNTIYF. Written as DNA, the CDR3 is TGTGCCAGCAGAGGACAGGAGATACGAAACACCATATATTTT.

The chain uses TRBV29-1 and TRBJ1-2; 10 positions agree with TRBD1. Germline CDR1 and CDR2: SQVTM and ANQGSEA. There are 23 residues in the CDR3. With V trimmed by 6 bases and J by 5 bases, 36 bases remained unmatched. The CDR3 nucleotides are TGCAGCGTGGACAGACGTTTGTCTTGGGGACAGGGGTGGTACGACCCTAATTCGTATGGCTACACCTTC. Its translation: CSVDRRLSWGQGWYDPNSYGYTF.

The chain recombines TRBV9 with TRBJ2-7; no clear D gene. Germline CDR1 reads SGDLS; CDR2 reads YYNGEE. The CDR3 consists of 14 residues. Deletions cut 7 bases from V and 3 bases from J, with 17 bases between. CDR3 sequence: CASPKPSTNYEQYF. CDR3 sequence (DNA): TGTGCCAGCCCAAAGCCGAGCACCAACTACGAGCAGTACTTC.

The J gene is TRBJ2-3, the V gene TRBV2, with 13 bases matching TRBD2. V lost 6 bases and J lost 3; bases outside the gene matches: 6. The V gene's germline CDR1 is SNHLY and CDR2 FYNNEI. This CDR3 contains 16 residues. CDR3 in DNA: TGTGCCAGCAGCCTAACTAGCGGGGGGGGGACAGATACGCAGTATTTT. Residues: CASSLTSGGGTDTQYF. The full variable domain, rest sourced from reference TRBV2 and TRBJ2-3, is EPEVTQTPSHQVTQMGQEVILRCVPISNHLYFYWYRQILGQKVEFLVSFYNNEISEKSEIFDDQFSVERPDGSNFTLKIRSTKLEDSAMYFCASSLTSGGGTDTQYFGPGTRLTVL.

V usage is TRBV10-1 and J usage is TRBJ1-5; D gene unclear. Trimming took 4 bases from V and 5 from J, leaving 9 bases between them. Germline V gene data show CDR1 as WNHNN and CDR2 as SYGVQD (reference sequence). The length of the CDR3 is 13 residues. CDR3 protein: CASSAFHDQPQHF. CDR3 nucleotides: TGCGCCAGCAGTGCCTTCCACGATCAGCCCCAGCATTTT.

The CDR3 coding sequence is TGTGCCAGCAGTTATAATAACGGACCCAAGACCCAGTACTTC. Protein: CASSYNNGPKTQYF. The genes are TRBV6-6 and TRBJ2-5, with D unresolved. The CDR3 is 14 amino acids. Germline loops: CDR1 MNHNY, CDR2 SVGAGI (reference sequence). Deletions cut 3 bases from V and 6 bases from J, with 14 bases between.

This clone appeared once. The chain carries TRBV4-1 and TRBJ1-5; tentative D call: TRBD1 (6 bases). The length of the CDR3 is 14 residues. Germline V gives CDR1 MGHRA, CDR2 YSYEKL. Trimming stripped 1 base from V and 15 bases from J, with 19 bases between. The CDR3 spells CASSQGRWTVGLHF. Written as DNA, the CDR3 is TGCGCCAGCAGCCAAGGACGATGGACAGTCGGTTTGCATTTT.

The J gene is TRBJ2-2, the V gene TRBV7-6; D gene unclear. V was trimmed by 3 bases and J by 2 bases, leaving 7 bases between them. Germline V gives CDR1 SGHVS, CDR2 FNYEAQ. This CDR3 spans 14 amino acids. The CDR3 bases are TGTGCCAGCAGCTTCCAAGTAAACACCGGGGAGCTGTTTTTT. This encodes CASSFQVNTGELFF.

To note about this clone: Given a much more abundant clone one base away, this may be a read error. This chain joins TRBV11-2 and TRBJ2-2, with D perhaps TRBD1 or TRBD2 (6 bases each). The CDR3 has 16 amino acids. V shed 4 bases and J shed 6 bases, with 18 bases lying between them. Germline values: CDR1 SGHAT, CDR2 FQNNGV. This CDR3 reads CASSSIRAGEAGELFF. For the CDR3, the DNA is TGTGCCAGCAGCTCAATAAGGGCAGGGGAGGCCGGGGAGCTGTTTTTT.

This sequence joins TRBV25-1 and TRBJ2-1; 8 bases align to TRBD1. Germline V gene data show CDR1 as MGHDK and CDR2 as SYGVNS. The CDR3 spans 18 residues. Trimming cost V 6 bases and J 0 bases; bases outside gene matches: 13. CDR3 coding DNA: TGTGCCAGCAGAGGAGAAAGATCCGGGACAGGCTCCTACAATGAGCAGTTCTTC. This encodes CASRGERSGTGSYNEQFF.

The chain couples TRBV5-6 to TRBJ2-1, with 9 positions matching TRBD1. V dropped 0 bases and J dropped 3; count of bases not matched to a gene: 7. CDR1 is SGHDT and CDR2 is YYEEEE in the germline V gene. The CDR3 spans 17 residues. For the CDR3, the DNA is TGTGCCAGCAGCTTGGATCTAGGACAGGGGTTCTACAATGAGCAGTTCTTC. Translated, it gives CASSLDLGQGFYNEQFF.

The chain is built from TRBV5-1 and TRBJ2-2; D remains ambiguous. The germline V gene encodes CDR1 SGHRS and CDR2 YFSETQ. Deletions cut 1 base from V and 1 base from J, with 5 bases between. The CDR3 has 14 amino acids. The CDR3 DNA reads as TGCGCCAGCAGCTTGAACTGGAACACCGGGGAGCTGTTTTTT. It encodes CASSLNWNTGELFF.

At least ten counts were recorded for this clone. This same CDR3 is encoded by further DNA sequences in the sample. The chain uses TRBV7-3 and TRBJ2-7; TRBD2 aligns across 8 bases. Germline V CDR1 and CDR2: SGHTA, FQGTGA. The CDR3 has 17 amino acids. The J segment lost 6 bases and the V segment lost 5 bases, leaving 18 bases of the junction unmatched. The CDR3 loop reads CASSPGIETSDAGEQYF. The CDR3 DNA follows: TGTGCCAGCAGCCCCGGCATAGAGACTAGCGATGCAGGCGAGCAGTACTTC.

This clone has ten or more counts. The chain's CDR3 is CRVGSAETQYF. The CDR3 DNA follows: TGCAGGGTTGGGAGTGCGGAGACCCAGTACTTC. This chain joins TRBV20-1 and TRBJ2-5; a possible D gene is TRBD2 (5 bases). The CDR3 is made up of 11 amino acids. Germline V CDR1 and CDR2: DFQATT, SNEGSKA (reference sequence).

This clone was recorded many times. The rearrangement uses TRBV5-1 and TRBJ2-1, with unresolved D. The CDR3 runs 11 residues. Per germline, CDR1 SGHRS and CDR2 YFSETQ. Trimming took 5 bases from V and 8 from J, leaving 8 bases between them. The CDR3 region has the DNA TGCGCCAGCAGTTTGCACGATGAGCAGTTCTTC. Protein: CASSLHDEQFF.

The V and J genes are TRBV20-1 and TRBJ2-7; a weak D match, TRBD1 (6 bases). Trimming left V 6 bases short and J 6 bases short, with 12 bases between. The CDR3 is 11 amino acids. CDR1 is DFQATT, CDR2 SNEGSKA, per germline (reference sequence). CDR3 sequence reads: CSAAQGSEQYF. CDR3 coding DNA: TGCAGTGCCGCACAGGGCTCCGAGCAGTACTTC.

This clone was observed a single time. The rearrangement uses TRBV18 and TRBJ2-2; D may be TRBD2 (5 bases). V lost 2 bases to trimming and J lost 7 bases, with 17 bases between them. Germline loops: CDR1 KGHSH, CDR2 LQKENI. This CDR3 region has 16 residues. The CDR3 sequence: CASSPRTSTGGGELFF. Here the CDR3 DNA reads TGTGCCAGCTCACCAAGAACAAGCACCGGAGGCGGGGAGCTGTTTTTT.

The rearrangement uses TRBV2 and TRBJ1-5; tentatively, D is TRBD1 (5 bases). From germline, CDR1 is SNHLY and CDR2 FYNNEI. V lost 6 bases to trimming and J lost 7 bases, with 16 bases between them. The CDR3 length is 14 residues. DNA of the CDR3: TGTGCCAGCAGCGGGCAGGGAGGGGACCAGCCCCAGCATTTT. Its translation: CASSGQGGDQPQHF.

CDR3 region: CASSVAGRATAGELFF. The CDR3 nucleotides read TGTGCCAGCAGCGTAGCCGGCAGGGCGACAGCCGGGGAGCTGTTTTTT. The genes are TRBV9 and TRBJ2-2; D may be TRBD1 (5 bases). The germline V and J ends were trimmed by 0 bases and 6 bases, with 15 bases remaining between them. The CDR3 has 16 residues. Germline CDR1 reads SGDLS; CDR2 reads YYNGEE.

This chain links TRBV5-4 with TRBJ1-1; D remains ambiguous. The CDR3 has 13 amino acids. Trimming left V 0 bases short and J 3 bases short, with 6 bases between. Germline assignment: CDR1 SGHNT and CDR2 YYREEE (reference sequence). The CDR3 coding sequence is TGTGCCAGCAGCTTGGTTAGGGACACTGAAGCTTTCTTT. This encodes CASSLVRDTEAFF.

The genes are TRBV7-9 and TRBJ2-5; D not resolved. This CDR3 region has 13 residues. Looked up from germline, CDR1 is SEHNR and CDR2 is FQNEAQ (reference sequence). V dropped 2 bases and J dropped 3 bases, with 7 bases sitting between them. CDR3 bases: TGTGCCAGCAGCTTAACACTCGAAGAGACCCAGTACTTC. Translating gives CASSLTLEETQYF.

This rearrangement joins TRBV7-6 to TRBJ2-7; 11 bases are a match to TRBD2. The CDR3 runs to 18 residues. The ends lost 3 bases at V and 1 base at J; junction bases unmatched: 11. Germline assignment: CDR1 SGHVS and CDR2 FNYEAQ. The CDR3 is CASSFGTSGVSPSYEQYF. As DNA, the CDR3 is TGTGCCAGCAGCTTCGGGACTAGCGGAGTTAGCCCGTCCTACGAGCAGTACTTC.

The V and J genes are TRBV10-3 and TRBJ2-3; tentative D call: TRBD2 (5 bases). Germline V gene data show CDR1 as ENHRY and CDR2 as SYGVKD. The length of the CDR3 is 16 residues. Trimming took 0 bases from V and 0 from J, leaving 10 bases between them. CDR3 sequence: CAISESRGFSTDTQYF. CDR3 in DNA: TGTGCCATCAGTGAGTCCCGCGGGTTTAGCACAGATACGCAGTATTTT.

The chain recombines TRBV28 with TRBJ1-5; D not resolved. The germline CDR1 and CDR2 sequences are MDHEN and SYDVKM. V lost 7 bases and J lost 6, with 13 bases in between. This CDR3 is 13 amino acids long. This CDR3 is CASNNIWSQPQHF. For the CDR3, the DNA is TGTGCCAGCAACAATATATGGAGTCAGCCCCAGCATTTT.

This clone was detected a few times. This chain uses TRBV20-1 with TRBJ2-3, with D uncertain. V was clipped by 6 bases and J by 4 bases, with 5 bases between them. The CDR3 has 10 amino acids. CDR1 is DFQATT and CDR2 is SNEGSKA in the germline V gene (reference sequence). Here the CDR3 reads CSAFPDTQYF. The CDR3 bases are TGCAGTGCCTTCCCAGATACGCAGTATTTT.